This TCR beta chain was sequenced in a study of cytotoxic CD8 clonotypes in ibrutinib-treated CLL. Background on the study: Partial response occurred in approximately 25 patients and complete response in 2; at median approximately 68 months, approximately 15 remained remitted and 12 progressed.

The repertoire was sequenced with immunoSEQ multiplex PCR; TCRdb's copy has only in-frame clones and lacks some. In the table there are roughly 15,000 clones, 52% of which are singletons. CDR1 is KGHSH, CDR2 LQKENI, per germline. The trim removed 3 bases at V and 6 bases at J, leaving 5 bases unmatched. The CDR3 spans 13 residues. For this clone: What it binds is not known.

Study findings and constraints: Sustained-remission and progressing patients had different sampling times.

The chain employs TRBV18 and TRBJ2-7, with TRBD2 matching over 7 bases. The sequence was obtained from a human donor with chronic lymphocytic leukemia. The sample here was PBMCs, taken at a 24-month disease-progression time point, from a patient treated with ibrutinib. The DNA of the CDR3 is TGTGCCAGCTCACCCGTGGGGGGGAGCGAGCAGTACTTC. Its translation: CASSPVGGSEQYF.